The T cell receptor beta chain described here comes from a study of blood T cell repertoires in COVID-19. In the study's own analysis: Quantification of nucleated cells was approximated via reference gene primer amplification. Repertoires were generated with immunoSEQ multiplex PCR, while TCRdb's copy carries only in-frame clones and drops some. The D gene and trimming were derived from the DNA, and the V and J assignments and clone size from that table. The repertoire holds fewer than 400,000 clones, with under 90% as singletons. This CDR3 comprises 14 residues. Losses at the gene ends were 5 bases for V and 2 bases for J; bases not matched to a gene: 5. Germline assignment: CDR1 ENHRY and CDR2 SYGVKD.

This chain uses TRBV10-3 with TRBJ2-7, with 8 nucleotides matching TRBD1. The receptor was isolated from a man aged 55 to 70 who had recovered from COVID-19. Sequencing input: PBMCs or T cells enriched from blood (not recorded which). The CDR3 region is CAISPGTGTYEQYF. CDR3 nucleotide sequence: TGTGCCATCAGTCCCGGGACAGGCACCTACGAGCAGTACTTC.